These 25 T cell receptor beta chains share one sample of origin, sequenced in a study of identical twins. TCRdb re-derived calls from the 5' RACE reads in MiXCR, one entry per CDR3 protein. The profile covers some 1,600,000 distinct CDR3 sequences, with more than 30% appearing a single time and approximately 0.25% taken by the ten largest. Sequencing used cord blood. These receptors originate from a newborn girl in good health.

V and J are TRBV3-1 and TRBJ1-5, with 11 positions matching TRBD1. Germline lookup yields CDR1 LGHDT and CDR2 YNNKEL (reference sequence). J gave up 7 bases and V 4 bases, and 6 bases lay outside the gene matches. The CDR3 spans 15 residues. CDR3 nucleotides: TGTGCCAGCAGCCGGGGGGACAGGGGGAACCAGCCCCAGCATTTT. This gives the protein CASSRGDRGNQPQHF.

On this clonotype: The junction departs from germline at one end; a sequencing error may be responsible. The rearrangement links TRBV11-2 to TRBJ1-6; D gene unclear. The V gene's germline CDR1 is SGHAT and CDR2 FQNNGV. The CDR3 contains 17 residues. The CDR3, as DNA: TGTGCCAGCAGCTTAGGCCTACTGAGCTCCTACAATTCACCCCTCCACTTT. The encoded protein is CASSLGLLSSYNSPLHF.

The J gene is TRBJ1-1, the V gene TRBV28, with 9 bases that match TRBD1. V shed 5 bases and J 4 bases; nucleotides not matched to a gene: 8. The CDR3 has 15 amino acids. Germline V gene sequence: CDR1 MDHEN, CDR2 SYDVKM. CDR3 DNA sequence: TGTGCCAGCAGTCCCCTGACAGGGGGTGTCACTGAAGCTTTCTTT. This codes for CASSPLTGGVTEAFF.

A few counts support this clonotype. The chain couples TRBV10-3 to TRBJ2-4, with 9 bases aligning to TRBD1. V gave up 4 bases and J gave up 0 bases; unmatched junction bases: 13. CDR3 length: 19 residues. Germline V gives CDR1 ENHRY, CDR2 SYGVKD. The CDR3 here is CAISATSADRGLAKNIQYF. For the CDR3, the DNA is TGTGCCATCAGTGCGACATCGGCGGACAGGGGTCTAGCCAAAAACATTCAGTACTTC.

In this sample, this clonotype turned up a few times. The chain uses TRBV5-1 and TRBJ2-5; D possibly corresponds to TRBD1 (6 bases). The CDR3 has 14 residues. Trimming stripped 6 bases from V and 5 bases from J, with 17 bases between. The germline CDR1 and CDR2 sequences are SGHRS and YFSETQ. The CDR3: CASKTGRRGETQYF. DNA for the CDR3: TGCGCCAGCAAAACTGGTAGAAGGGGGGAGACCCAGTACTTC. The complete variable domain, with remaining parts taken from reference TRBV5-1 and TRBJ2-5, reads KAGVTQTPRYLIKTRGQQVTLSCSPISGHRSVSWYQQTPGQGLQFLFEYFSETQRNKGNFPGRFSGRQFSNSRSEMNVSTLELGDSALYLCASKTGRRGETQYFGPGTRLLVL.

This clonotype was observed a few times. Here the CDR3 DNA reads TGCAGTGCTCCAACGGGACTCCGAGCAACAGATACGCAGTATTTT. It translates to CSAPTGLRATDTQYF. V gene TRBV20-1 combines with J gene TRBJ2-3, with D perhaps TRBD2 (6 bases). CDR3 length equals 15 residues. The V gene's germline CDR1 is DFQATT and CDR2 SNEGSKA (reference sequence). V was trimmed by 5 bases and J by 3 bases, leaving 18 bases between them.

This clonotype came up a few times. The chain uses TRBV12-3 or TRBV12-4 and TRBJ1-2; D remains unclear. The CDR3 runs 12 residues. Trimming removed 2 bases at V and 5 bases at J, with 6 bases between. The CDR3 region has the DNA TGTGCCAGCAGTTTATCGTGGTATGGCTACACCTTC. Translation gives CASSLSWYGYTF.

The chain joins TRBV12-3 or TRBV12-4 to TRBJ1-1, with a weak D call TRBD1 (6 bases). Between the trimmed V and J ends, which lost 5 bases and 10 bases, there was a span of 14 bases. This CDR3 has 12 residues. This chain's CDR3 is CASSPWIGGAFF. The CDR3 nucleotides are TGTGCCAGCAGTCCTTGGATAGGGGGAGCTTTCTTT.

The chain combines TRBV5-1 with TRBJ2-7; D perhaps matches TRBD2 (5 bases). Per germline, CDR1 SGHRS and CDR2 YFSETQ. This CDR3 contains 14 residues. The V and J ends lost 0 bases and 5 bases respectively, with 12 bases between them. CDR3: CASSLDPNGDEQYF. CDR3 coding DNA: TGCGCCAGCAGCTTGGACCCCAACGGGGACGAGCAGTACTTC. Full variable domain (outside the CDR3, taken from reference TRBV5-1 and TRBJ2-7): KAGVTQTPRYLIKTRGQQVTLSCSPISGHRSVSWYQQTPGQGLQFLFEYFSETQRNKGNFPGRFSGRQFSNSRSEMNVSTLELGDSALYLCASSLDPNGDEQYFGPGTRLTVT.

V gene TRBV10-3 combines with J gene TRBJ2-7; D may be TRBD2 (6 bases). Per the germline V gene, CDR1 is ENHRY and CDR2 is SYGVKD. V lost 2 bases and J 3 bases, leaving 14 bases between the germline ends. This CDR3 spans 15 amino acids. The CDR3 loop is CAISEEGLTSYEQYF. The CDR3, as DNA: TGTGCCATCAGTGAGGAGGGACTTACTAGCTACGAGCAGTACTTC.

The V and J genes are TRBV4-2 and TRBJ2-5, with TRBD2 identical over 7 bases. Germline CDR1 is LGHNA and CDR2 is YNFKEQ. The trim removed 0 bases at V and 1 base at J, leaving 2 bases unmatched. This CDR3 comprises 15 residues. The CDR3 DNA is TGTGCCAGCAGCCAAGACGGACTAGGCCAAGAGACCCAGTACTTC. This codes for CASSQDGLGQETQYF.

V and J are TRBV5-1 and TRBJ1-5; 11 nucleotides line up with TRBD1. The CDR3 consists of 15 residues. The germline V gene encodes CDR1 SGHRS and CDR2 YFSETQ. V was pared by 3 bases and J by 5 bases, with 4 bases of the junction left unmatched. CDR3 region: CASSWTGGRDQPQHF. In DNA, the CDR3 is TGCGCCAGCAGCTGGACAGGGGGCCGGGATCAGCCCCAGCATTTT.

Many counts were recorded for this clonotype. The gene calls are TRBV9 and TRBJ2-7, with D unresolved. Germline values: CDR1 SGDLS, CDR2 YYNGEE. The CDR3 totals 14 residues. Trimming left V 0 bases short and J 2 bases short, with 9 bases between. CDR3 nucleotide sequence: TGTGCCAGCAGCGTAGAAGGTGGGCCCTACGAGCAGTACTTC. The encoded protein is CASSVEGGPYEQYF.

With respect to this clonotype: This may be a read error, as it is one base from a much larger clone. The rearrangement joins TRBV28 to TRBJ2-3; TRBD2 matches 12 bases. The CDR3 consists of 17 residues. Germline assignment: CDR1 MDHEN and CDR2 SYDVKM. CDR3 nucleotides: TGTGCCGGCAGTACCCCGACTAGCGGGAGTACCTCAGATACGCAGTATTTT. It translates to CAGSTPTSGSTSDTQYF. Using reference TRBV28 and TRBJ2-3 for the parts outside the CDR3, the full variable domain is DVKVTQSSRYLVKRTGEKVFLECVQDMDHENMFWYRQDPGLGLRLIYFSYDVKMKEKGDIPEGYSVSREKKERFSLILESASTNQTSMYLCAGSTPTSGSTSDTQYFGPGTRLTVL.

The chain recombines TRBV11-2 with TRBJ1-4; 7 bases map to TRBD1. Germline V lookup: CDR1 SGHAT, CDR2 FQNNGV. The CDR3 runs to 16 residues. The V and J ends lost 5 bases and 3 bases, in that order; junction bases with no gene match: 9. This CDR3 reads CASSPDRVRANEKLFF. In nucleotides, the CDR3 is TGTGCCAGCAGCCCCGACAGGGTGCGGGCTAATGAAAAACTGTTTTTT.

This clonotype was observed many times. V gene TRBV7-9 combines with J gene TRBJ2-3; D is unresolved. CDR1 SEHNR and CDR2 FQNEAQ come from the germline V gene (reference sequence). The length of the CDR3 is 15 residues. With 2 bases removed from V and 1 base from J, the gap between germline ends came to 10 bases. As DNA, the CDR3 is TGTGCCAGCAGCTTATTCGGCAGAGGCACAGATACGCAGTATTTT. Protein sequence: CASSLFGRGTDTQYF.

The sample holds a few counts of this clonotype. This chain joins TRBV5-1 and TRBJ2-7, with D possibly being TRBD1 or TRBD2 (5 bases each). This CDR3 spans 14 amino acids. Trimming stripped 4 bases from V and 1 base from J, with 12 bases between. Germline V gene lookup returns CDR1 SGHRS and CDR2 YFSETQ. CDR3 sequence reads: CASSPTWGSYEQYF. For the CDR3, the DNA is TGCGCCAGCAGCCCTACATGGGGGTCCTACGAGCAGTACTTC.

The chain links TRBV6-2 or TRBV6-3 to TRBJ2-7, with TRBD1 matching 7 bases. The CDR3 totals 21 residues. V gave up 2 bases and J gave up 0 bases; unmatched junction bases: 22. CDR1 and CDR2 from the germline V gene are MNHEY and SVGEGT. CDR3 nucleotides: TGTGCCAGCAGTTACCTCGCTCATGAGACAGGGAAACTAAGGTCCTCCTACGAGCAGTACTTC. Its translation is CASSYLAHETGKLRSSYEQYF.

This chain uses TRBV12-3 or TRBV12-4 with TRBJ1-4, with D possibly being TRBD1 (5 bases). Trimming took 7 bases from V and 6 from J, leaving 15 bases between them. The CDR3 runs 14 residues. The CDR3: CASTSLREDEKLFF. The CDR3 nucleotides are TGTGCCAGCACCTCCCTCAGGGAGGATGAAAAACTGTTTTTT.

This clonotype turned up a few times. The chain couples TRBV9 to TRBJ2-1, with 13 bases fitting TRBD2. This CDR3 region has 15 residues. Unmatched junction bases numbered 6, after V lost 4 bases and J lost 8 bases. Per germline, CDR1 SGDLS and CDR2 YYNGEE. The CDR3 DNA reads TGTGCCAGCAGCCCCAGAGGACTAGCGGGAGATGAGCAGTTCTTC. This codes for CASSPRGLAGDEQFF.

The chain joins TRBV20-1 to TRBJ1-2; 9 positions match TRBD1. V shed 8 bases, J shed 2 bases, and the junction held 9 bases outside the gene matches. CDR1 and CDR2 from the germline V gene are DFQATT and SNEGSKA (reference sequence). This CDR3 is 14 amino acids long. The CDR3 nucleotides are TGCAGTCTAAATTCCGGGACAGGGAACTATGGCTACACCTTC. As protein: CSLNSGTGNYGYTF.

J is TRBJ2-4 and V is TRBV3-1, with D possibly matching TRBD2 (5 bases). The J call is in doubt because the DNA end fits TRBJ2-7 better. CDR3 size: 13 residues. CDR1 and CDR2 (germline): LGHDT, YNNKEL (reference sequence). This CDR3 is CASSPLTNYEQYF. The CDR3 nucleotides are TGTGCCAGCAGCCCCTTGACTAACTACGAGCAGTACTTC.

This clonotype was seen a few times. The DNA of the CDR3 is TGTGCCAGCAGTTACTCGGGACTGACGACTGAAGCTTTCTTT. Its translation is CASSYSGLTTEAFF. V usage is TRBV6-6 and J usage is TRBJ1-1; D may be TRBD1 (5 bases). There are 14 residues in the CDR3. CDR1 and CDR2 (germline): MNHNY, SVGAGI (reference sequence). The V gene lost 0 bases and the J gene lost 5 bases, with 10 bases spanning the gap.

As to this clonotype: The junction differs from germline at one of its ends, possibly a read error. V is TRBV2 and J is TRBJ2-3; D uncertain. Per the germline V gene, CDR1 is SNHLY and CDR2 is FYNNEI. The CDR3 extends over 14 amino acids. The CDR3 DNA follows: TGTGCCAGCAGGGAAGGGATAAGGTCGAATACGCAGTATTTT. This translates into CASREGIRSNTQYF. The full variable domain, completed using reference TRBV2 and TRBJ2-3, is EPEVTQTPSHQVTQMGQEVILRCVPISNHLYFYWYRQILGQKVEFLVSFYNNEISEKSEIFDDQFSVERPDGSNFTLKIRSTKLEDSAMYFCASREGIRSNTQYFGPGTRLTVL.

The sample holds a few counts of this clonotype. The chain recombines TRBV28 with TRBJ2-7, with D uncertain. CDR3 length equals 14 residues. The V end lost 5 bases, the J end lost 3 bases, and 14 bases lay between the germline ends. Germline V gives CDR1 MDHEN, CDR2 SYDVKM. The CDR3 here is CASSTLLRRYEQYF. The CDR3 DNA follows: TGTGCCAGCAGTACCCTCCTACGCCGCTACGAGCAGTACTTC. The variable domain in full, with the rest retrieved from reference TRBV28 and TRBJ2-7, is DVKVTQSSRYLVKRTGEKVFLECVQDMDHENMFWYRQDPGLGLRLIYFSYDVKMKEKGDIPEGYSVSREKKERFSLILESASTNQTSMYLCASSTLLRRYEQYFGPGTRLTVT.